This T cell receptor (beta chain) was obtained from a study of blood T cell repertoires in COVID-19 (dated by TCRdb to 2019 to 2021). With respect to the entire study: Samples from collaborators originated in the United States, Italy and Spain and spanned both the acute and convalescent phases of COVID-19. The samples were drawn from two sources: the first 160 participants of the ongoing ImmuneRACE study, and 1,000 to 1,500 subjects contributed by 6 global collaborators. The prospective study material was composed of cDNA or gDNA derived from T cells, B-cell-depleted T cells, or PBMCs. The repertoires were made available in a free public database intended to serve as a resource for research on the immune response to SARS-CoV-2. Subjects who had been exposed to COVID-19, were actively infected with it, or had recovered from it provided the deeply sampled blood TCRbeta repertoires that made up the dataset. The sample metadata nearly always contained a de-identified subject ID, COVID-19 status, age in years and sex. Where available, HLA class I and class II types were obtained from metadata supplied by the sample provider rather than from assay-based typing. Broad study findings and their caveats: The quantity of clinical and demographic metadata differed by source and by participant and was supplied without curation.

TCRbeta CDR3 regions were amplified from genomic DNA by means of the immunoSEQ Assay, a bias-controlled multiplex PCR. From the authors' description of their analysis: Nucleated cell counts per sample were estimated from amplification of reference gene primers within the assay. To quantify the absolute abundance of each unique TCRbeta CDR3 rearrangement, sequence reads were collapsed and filtered. For each sample, productive Simpson clonality was calculated as the square root of Simpson's diversity index over productive rearrangements. TCRdb carries this immuneACCESS record with in-frame sequences only. Its versions omit some clonotypes, under half of them owing to an unresolved V gene in the studies checked, with the rest unexplained. The DNA was the basis for D and trimming; V, J and clone size are from that table. A total of 95,000 to 130,000 clones appear in this sample, around 78% of them only once. The ten largest clones add up to under 2.5% of the sample.

Collaborating institutions collected whole blood in K2EDTA tubes following their own protocols. For TCRbeta analysis, collaborator samples were shipped as frozen whole blood, as isolated PBMCs, or as DNA extracted from either sample type. Comment on this clone: The target of this receptor is not known. No much larger clonotype is one base removed from it; base qualities were not supplied.

The sequencing sample was made of peripheral blood. This sequence was found in a young man with acute or convalescent COVID-19.

The DNA is TGTGCCAGCAGCTTCGACACGAACGAGCAGTACGTC. It specifies CASSFDTNEQYV. The chain joins TRBV5-4 to TRBJ2-7, with no confidently assigned D gene. The germline V gene (reference sequence) provides CDR1 SGHNT and CDR2 YYREEE. From cysteine to valine, the CDR3 is 12 amino acids long. The read is trimmed to its CDR3 DNA, 36 bases read in frame from base 1. V is reduced by 2 bases and J by 5 bases, leaving a spacing of 8 bases between them.